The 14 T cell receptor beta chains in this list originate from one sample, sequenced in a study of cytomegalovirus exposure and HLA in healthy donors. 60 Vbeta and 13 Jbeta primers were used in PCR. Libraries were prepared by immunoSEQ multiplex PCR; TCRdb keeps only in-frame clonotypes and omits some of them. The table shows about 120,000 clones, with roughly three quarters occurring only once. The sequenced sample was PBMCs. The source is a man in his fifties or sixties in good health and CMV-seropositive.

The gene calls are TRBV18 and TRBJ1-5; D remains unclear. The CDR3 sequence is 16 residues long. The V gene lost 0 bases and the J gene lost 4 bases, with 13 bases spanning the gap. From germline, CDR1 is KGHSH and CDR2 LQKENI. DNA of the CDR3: TGTGCCAGCTCACCACCGCGCAGGAACTTTAATCAGCCCCAGCATTTT. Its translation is CASSPPRRNFNQPQHF.

The CDR3 region has the DNA TGTGCCAGCAGTGCTCCGGGACAGAGGGATCAGCCCCAGCATTTT. This gives the protein CASSAPGQRDQPQHF. The rearrangement links TRBV2 to TRBJ1-5; 7 nucleotides agree with TRBD1. This CDR3 spans 15 amino acids. V lost 4 bases and J lost 5; bases outside the gene matches: 8. Germline lookup yields CDR1 SNHLY and CDR2 FYNNEI.

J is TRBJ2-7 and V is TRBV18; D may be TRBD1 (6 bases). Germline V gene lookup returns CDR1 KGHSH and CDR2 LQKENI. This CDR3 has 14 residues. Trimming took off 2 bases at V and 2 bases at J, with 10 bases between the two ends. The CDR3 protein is CASSPGTSTYEQYF. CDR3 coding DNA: TGTGCCAGCTCACCAGGGACAAGTACCTACGAGCAGTACTTC.

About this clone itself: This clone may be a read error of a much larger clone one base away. The CDR3, as DNA: TGTGCCAGCAGCTTCGGACAGGCCTACGAGCAGTACTTC. It specifies CASSFGQAYEQYF. The chain links TRBV7-2 to TRBJ2-5; 7 bases match TRBD1. The DNA end is more similar to TRBJ2-7, so the J call may be wrong. Germline loops: CDR1 SGHTA, CDR2 FQGNSA. The CDR3 is made up of 13 amino acids.

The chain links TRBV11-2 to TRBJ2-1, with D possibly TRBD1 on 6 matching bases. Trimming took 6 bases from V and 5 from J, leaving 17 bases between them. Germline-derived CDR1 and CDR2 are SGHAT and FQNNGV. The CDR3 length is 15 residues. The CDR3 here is CASRGQPGLNNEQFF. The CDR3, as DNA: TGTGCCAGCAGAGGACAGCCCGGGTTAAACAATGAGCAGTTCTTC.

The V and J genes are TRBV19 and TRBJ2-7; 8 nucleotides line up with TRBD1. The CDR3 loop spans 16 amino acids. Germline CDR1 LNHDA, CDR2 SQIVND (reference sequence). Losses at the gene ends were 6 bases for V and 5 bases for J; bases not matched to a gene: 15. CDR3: CASSLTPTGVRNEQYF. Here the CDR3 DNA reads TGTGCCAGTAGCCTAACCCCGACAGGGGTTAGGAACGAGCAGTACTTC.

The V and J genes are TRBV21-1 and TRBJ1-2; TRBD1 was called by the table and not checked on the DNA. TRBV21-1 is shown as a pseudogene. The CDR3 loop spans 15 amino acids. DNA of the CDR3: TGTGCCAGCAGCAACCCTCCGGGACAGGGTAAATCTTGCACCTTC. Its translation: CASSNPPGQGKSCTF.

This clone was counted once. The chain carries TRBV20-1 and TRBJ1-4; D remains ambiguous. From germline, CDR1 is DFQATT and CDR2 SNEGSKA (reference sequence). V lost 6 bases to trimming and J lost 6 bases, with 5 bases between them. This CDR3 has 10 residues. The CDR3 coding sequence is TGCAGTGCCGTAGATGAAAAACTGTTTTTT. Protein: CSAVDEKLFF.

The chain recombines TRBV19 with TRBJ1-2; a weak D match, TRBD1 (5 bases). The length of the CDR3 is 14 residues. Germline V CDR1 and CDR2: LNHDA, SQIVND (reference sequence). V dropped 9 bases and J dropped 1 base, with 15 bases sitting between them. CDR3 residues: CASSMGGFNYGYTF. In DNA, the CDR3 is TGTGCCAGCTCCATGGGGGGATTTAACTATGGCTACACCTTC.

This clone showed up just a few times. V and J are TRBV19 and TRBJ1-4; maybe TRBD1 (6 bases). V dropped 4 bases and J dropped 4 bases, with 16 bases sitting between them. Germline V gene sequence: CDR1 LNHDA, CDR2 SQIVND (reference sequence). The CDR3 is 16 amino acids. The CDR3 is CASSTFGQSFNEKLFF. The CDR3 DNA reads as TGTGCCAGTAGTACCTTCGGACAGTCCTTTAATGAAAAACTGTTTTTT.

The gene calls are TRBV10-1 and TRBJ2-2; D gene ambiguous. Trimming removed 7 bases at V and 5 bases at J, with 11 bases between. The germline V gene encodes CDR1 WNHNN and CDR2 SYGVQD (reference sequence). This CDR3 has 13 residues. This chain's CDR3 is CASMSTGTGELFF. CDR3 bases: TGCGCCAGCATGAGCACCGGGACCGGGGAGCTGTTTTTT.

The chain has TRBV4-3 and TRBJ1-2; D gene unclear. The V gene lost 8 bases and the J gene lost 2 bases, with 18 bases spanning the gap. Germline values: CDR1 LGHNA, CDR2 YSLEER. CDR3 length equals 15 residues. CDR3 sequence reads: CASARPISANYGYTF. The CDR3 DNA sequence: TGCGCCAGCGCCCGGCCAATCAGCGCCAACTATGGCTACACCTTC.

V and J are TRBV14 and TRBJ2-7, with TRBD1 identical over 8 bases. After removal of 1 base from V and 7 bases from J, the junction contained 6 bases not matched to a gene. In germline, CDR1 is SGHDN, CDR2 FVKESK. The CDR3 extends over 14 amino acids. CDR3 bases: TGTGCCAGCAGCCAAGTCAGGGGGCGTGGGGAGCAGTACTTC. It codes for CASSQVRGRGEQYF.

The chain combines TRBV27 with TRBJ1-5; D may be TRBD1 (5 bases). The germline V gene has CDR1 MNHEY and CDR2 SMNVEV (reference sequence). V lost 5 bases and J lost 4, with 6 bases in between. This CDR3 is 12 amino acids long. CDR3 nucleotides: TGTGCCAGCAGTGCAGGGAATCAGCCCCAGCATTTT. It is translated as CASSAGNQPQHF.